This entry describes one T cell receptor beta chain. The data originate from a study of cytomegalovirus exposure and HLA in healthy donors. The V end was cut by 0 bases, the J end by 8 bases, with 19 bases between. This CDR3 is built from 17 residues. Germline CDR1 reads MGHRA; CDR2 reads YSYEKL. PCR used 60 Vbeta primers and 13 Jbeta primers. Assay used: immunoSEQ multiplex PCR; TCRdb lists only in-frame clones, some missing. The sample shows approximately 120,000 clones, about 80% of them seen only once. V and J are TRBV4-1 and TRBJ2-2; perhaps TRBD2 as D (5 bases). Sample: PBMCs. This sequence was found in a woman aged 45 to 65 in good health and CMV-seropositive. DNA of the CDR3: TGCGCCAGCAGCCAAGAAAGCCGGACTTACAGTCCTGGGGAGCTGTTTTTT. Its translation is CASSQESRTYSPGELFF.